These T cell receptor beta chains were read from a single sample in a study of CD8 T cells in Susac syndrome. TCRdb reanalysed the immunoSEQ multiplex PCR reads using MiXCR and keeps one entry per CDR3 protein. The table records 160,000 or so distinct CDR3 sequences, over 95% of them present only once. The sample taken for sequencing was CD8+ T cells from PBMCs. These receptors were taken from a human donor with multiple sclerosis. CDR3s include the opening cysteine and the closing phenylalanine or tryptophan. A D gene is named only where the DNA matches it firmly. Size tells how often a clone was seen (once, few, many) or the class of an expanded clone, and some rows leave it out.

j_gene: TRBJ2-7; len: 14; v_gene: TRBV20-1; d_gene: TRBD1; abundance: NA; CDR3aa: CSARPRQGPYEQYF; CDR3nt: TGCAGTGCTAGACCAAGACAGGGCCCCTACGAGCAGTACTTC
j_gene: TRBJ2-3; len: 14; v_gene: TRBV20-1; d_gene: TRBD2; abundance: NA; CDR3aa: CSARAAGVTDTQYF; CDR3nt: TGCAGTGCTAGAGCGGCGGGGGTTACAGATACGCAGTATTTT
j_gene: TRBJ2-2; len: 16; v_gene: TRBV19; d_gene: NA; abundance: NA; CDR3aa: CASSIGGTPLTGELFF; CDR3nt: TGTGCCAGTAGTATCGGCGGGACACCCCTCACCGGGGAGCTGTTTTTT
j_gene: TRBJ1-6; len: 16; v_gene: TRBV5-1; d_gene: NA; abundance: NA; CDR3aa: CASSLGGTSYNSPLHF; CDR3nt: TGCGCCAGCAGCTTGGGCGGGACCTCCTATAATTCACCCCTCCACTTT
j_gene: TRBJ2-3; len: 15; v_gene: TRBV9; d_gene: NA; abundance: NA; CDR3aa: CASSVEGGGTDTQYF; CDR3nt: TGTGCCAGCAGCGTAGAGGGGGGAGGTACAGATACGCAGTATTTT
j_gene: TRBJ2-1; len: 15; v_gene: TRBV7-9; d_gene: TRBD2; abundance: NA; CDR3aa: CASSRSSGGYNEQFF; CDR3nt: TGTGCCAGCAGCCGCTCTAGCGGGGGGTACAATGAGCAGTTCTTC
j_gene: TRBJ1-2; len: 14; v_gene: TRBV6-5; d_gene: NA; abundance: NA; CDR3aa: CASSNNPQNYGYTF; CDR3nt: TGTGCCAGCAGCAACAATCCCCAGAACTATGGCTACACCTTC
j_gene: TRBJ2-1; len: 15; v_gene: TRBV20-1; d_gene: TRBD2; abundance: NA; CDR3aa: CSARDPSGDYNEQFF; CDR3nt: TGCAGTGCTAGAGATCCTAGCGGGGATTACAATGAGCAGTTCTTC
j_gene: TRBJ2-7; len: 13; v_gene: TRBV24-1; d_gene: NA; abundance: NA; CDR3aa: CATSDFDTYEQYF; CDR3nt: TGTGCCACCAGTGATTTCGACACGTACGAGCAGTACTTC
j_gene: TRBJ2-7; len: 14; v_gene: TRBV29-1; d_gene: TRBD1; abundance: NA; CDR3aa: CSVEDPGQGYEQYF; CDR3nt: TGCAGCGTTGAAGATCCGGGACAGGGGTACGAGCAGTACTTC
j_gene: TRBJ2-1; len: 12; v_gene: TRBV20-1; d_gene: NA; abundance: NA; CDR3aa: CSSRGSYNEQFF; CDR3nt: TGCAGTTCCAGGGGATCCTACAATGAGCAGTTCTTC
j_gene: TRBJ2-7; len: 13; v_gene: TRBV19; d_gene: TRBD2; abundance: NA; CDR3aa: CASSMGLPYEQYF; CDR3nt: TGTGCCAGTAGTATGGGACTACCGTACGAGCAGTACTTC
j_gene: TRBJ2-5; len: 13; v_gene: TRBV6-6; d_gene: NA; abundance: NA; CDR3aa: CASRTGGEETQYF; CDR3nt: TGTGCCAGCAGAACAGGGGGGGAAGAGACCCAGTACTTC
j_gene: TRBJ2-1; len: 14; v_gene: TRBV2; d_gene: NA; abundance: NA; CDR3aa: CASSEVGSYNEQFF; CDR3nt: TGTGCCAGCAGTGAAGTGGGATCCTACAATGAGCAGTTCTTC
j_gene: TRBJ1-1; len: 13; v_gene: TRBV19; d_gene: NA; abundance: NA; CDR3aa: CATSEAWNTEAFF; CDR3nt: TGTGCCACATCCGAGGCCTGGAACACTGAAGCTTTCTTT
j_gene: TRBJ2-6; len: 18; v_gene: TRBV20-1; d_gene: NA; abundance: NA; CDR3aa: CSATPPAGEVSGANVLTF; CDR3nt: TGCAGTGCCACCCCCCCAGCAGGGGAAGTCTCTGGGGCCAACGTCCTGACTTTC
j_gene: TRBJ1-1; len: 12; v_gene: TRBV30; d_gene: NA; abundance: NA; CDR3aa: CAWSRGGLEAFF; CDR3nt: TGTGCCTGGAGTAGGGGGGGGCTTGAAGCTTTCTTT
j_gene: TRBJ2-3; len: 19; v_gene: TRBV19; d_gene: NA; abundance: NA; CDR3aa: CASRSFIPRGNNSTDTQYF; CDR3nt: TGTGCCAGTAGGAGCTTTATTCCGAGAGGAAACAATAGCACAGATACGCAGTATTTT
j_gene: TRBJ1-3; len: 11; v_gene: TRBV25-1; d_gene: NA; abundance: NA; CDR3aa: CASSDENTIYF; CDR3nt: TGTGCCAGCAGTGATGAAAACACCATATATTTT
j_gene: TRBJ2-1; len: 19; v_gene: TRBV9; d_gene: TRBD2; abundance: NA; CDR3aa: CASSRRSSGGAPTYNEQFF; CDR3nt: TGTGCCAGCAGCCGTAGGAGTAGCGGGGGGGCGCCCACCTACAATGAGCAGTTCTTC
j_gene: TRBJ2-3; len: 17; v_gene: TRBV9; d_gene: TRBD2; abundance: once; CDR3aa: CASSELAGASRTDTQYF; CDR3nt: TGTGCCAGCAGCGAACTAGCGGGCGCTTCGAGAACAGATACGCAGTATTTT
j_gene: TRBJ2-1; len: 14; v_gene: TRBV15; d_gene: TRBD1; abundance: NA; CDR3aa: CATSRRDSYNEQFF; CDR3nt: TGTGCCACCAGCAGACGGGACAGCTACAATGAGCAGTTCTTC
j_gene: TRBJ2-3; len: 13; v_gene: TRBV7-9; d_gene: NA; abundance: NA; CDR3aa: CASSLGRTDTQYF; CDR3nt: TGTGCCAGCAGCTTAGGTCGTACAGATACGCAGTATTTT
j_gene: TRBJ1-1; len: 11; v_gene: TRBV5-6; d_gene: NA; abundance: few; CDR3aa: CASRGGTEAFF; CDR3nt: TGTGCCAGCCGGGGGGGCACTGAAGCTTTCTTT
j_gene: TRBJ2-2; len: 15; v_gene: TRBV20-1; d_gene: TRBD1; abundance: NA; CDR3aa: CSAILWTGNTGELFF; CDR3nt: TGCAGTGCTATACTCTGGACAGGGAACACCGGGGAGCTGTTTTTT
j_gene: TRBJ2-1; len: 13; v_gene: TRBV5-1; d_gene: NA; abundance: NA; CDR3aa: CASKTGAHNEQFF; CDR3nt: TGCGCCAGCAAGACGGGGGCCCACAATGAGCAGTTCTTC
j_gene: TRBJ2-5; len: 14; v_gene: TRBV3-1; d_gene: NA; abundance: NA; CDR3aa: CASSQAPVKETQYF; CDR3nt: TGTGCCAGCAGCCAAGCGCCGGTTAAAGAGACCCAGTACTTC
j_gene: TRBJ2-5; len: 16; v_gene: TRBV25-1; d_gene: NA; abundance: NA; CDR3aa: CASSESWVGEKETQYF; CDR3nt: TGTGCCAGCAGTGAATCATGGGTTGGAGAAAAGGAGACCCAGTACTTC
j_gene: TRBJ2-1; len: 15; v_gene: TRBV7-6; d_gene: NA; abundance: NA; CDR3aa: CASSDRVRSYNEQFF; CDR3nt: TGTGCCAGCAGCGACAGAGTTCGCTCCTACAATGAGCAGTTCTTC
j_gene: TRBJ2-5; len: 12; v_gene: TRBV24-1; d_gene: NA; abundance: NA; CDR3aa: CADPGGWETQYF; CDR3nt: TGTGCCGACCCCGGTGGGTGGGAGACCCAGTACTTC
j_gene: TRBJ2-2; len: 14; v_gene: TRBV29-1; d_gene: TRBD1; abundance: NA; CDR3aa: CSVVTGGGTGELFF; CDR3nt: TGCAGCGTCGTAACAGGGGGAGGTACCGGGGAGCTGTTTTTT
j_gene: TRBJ2-3; len: 15; v_gene: TRBV9; d_gene: NA; abundance: NA; CDR3aa: CASSVERPDADTQYF; CDR3nt: TGTGCCAGCAGCGTAGAAAGGCCCGACGCAGATACGCAGTATTTT
j_gene: TRBJ2-2; len: 15; v_gene: TRBV7-9; d_gene: TRBD2; abundance: NA; CDR3aa: CASSPTGGNTGELFF; CDR3nt: TGTGCCAGCAGCCCCACGGGAGGGAACACCGGGGAGCTGTTTTTT
j_gene: TRBJ2-4; len: 15; v_gene: TRBV30; d_gene: NA; abundance: once; CDR3aa: CAWTDKPVAKNIQYF; CDR3nt: TGTGCCTGGACCGACAAGCCTGTAGCCAAAAACATTCAGTACTTC
j_gene: TRBJ2-1; len: 14; v_gene: TRBV6-5; d_gene: NA; abundance: few; CDR3aa: CASSYAGPYNEQFF; CDR3nt: TGTGCCAGCAGTTACGCGGGGCCCTACAATGAGCAGTTCTTC
j_gene: TRBJ2-7; len: 15; v_gene: TRBV14; d_gene: NA; abundance: NA; CDR3aa: CASSPTGTPSYEQYF; CDR3nt: TGTGCCAGCAGCCCTACCGGGACACCGTCCTACGAGCAGTACTTC
j_gene: TRBJ2-6; len: 19; v_gene: TRBV3-1; d_gene: NA; abundance: NA; CDR3aa: CASSQDSAESNFGANVLTF; CDR3nt: TGTGCCAGCAGCCAAGATAGCGCGGAATCCAACTTTGGGGCCAACGTCCTGACTTTC
j_gene: TRBJ2-7; len: 13; v_gene: TRBV7-9; d_gene: NA; abundance: NA; CDR3aa: CASSAPIHSEQYF; CDR3nt: TGTGCCAGCAGCGCTCCGATTCATAGCGAGCAGTACTTC
j_gene: TRBJ2-2; len: 11; v_gene: TRBV30; d_gene: NA; abundance: NA; CDR3aa: CAWSVLGELFF; CDR3nt: TGTGCCTGGAGTGTACTCGGGGAGCTGTTTTTT
j_gene: TRBJ2-1; len: 12; v_gene: TRBV4-1; d_gene: NA; abundance: NA; CDR3aa: CASSQDLDEQFF; CDR3nt: TGCGCCAGCAGCCAAGATTTGGATGAGCAGTTCTTC
j_gene: TRBJ2-3; len: 19; v_gene: TRBV20-1; d_gene: TRBD2; abundance: NA; CDR3aa: CSARDLTSPSGGAADTQYF; CDR3nt: TGCAGTGCTAGAGATCTTACCTCTCCTAGCGGGGGGGCCGCAGATACGCAGTATTTT
j_gene: TRBJ2-3; len: 17; v_gene: TRBV13; d_gene: TRBD2; abundance: NA; CDR3aa: CASSTRSSGGPTDTQYF; CDR3nt: TGTGCCAGCAGCACCCGAAGTAGCGGGGGCCCCACAGATACGCAGTATTTT
j_gene: TRBJ2-7; len: 14; v_gene: TRBV2; d_gene: NA; abundance: NA; CDR3aa: CASSDLYSSYEQYF; CDR3nt: TGTGCCAGCAGTGATCTCTATAGCTCCTACGAGCAGTACTTC
j_gene: TRBJ2-2; len: 14; v_gene: TRBV29-1; d_gene: NA; abundance: NA; CDR3aa: CSVEPGADTGELFF; CDR3nt: TGCAGCGTTGAACCCGGAGCGGACACCGGGGAGCTGTTTTTT
j_gene: TRBJ1-2; len: 14; v_gene: TRBV2; d_gene: TRBD1; abundance: NA; CDR3aa: CASSELGQGVGYTF; CDR3nt: TGTGCCAGCAGTGAACTAGGACAGGGTGTTGGCTACACCTTC
j_gene: TRBJ2-4; len: 11; v_gene: TRBV29-1; d_gene: NA; abundance: NA; CDR3aa: CSYSKENIQYF; CDR3nt: TGCAGCTATTCCAAGGAAAACATTCAGTACTTC
j_gene: TRBJ2-3; len: 13; v_gene: TRBV7-3; d_gene: NA; abundance: NA; CDR3aa: CASSPTGTDTQYF; CDR3nt: TGTGCCAGCAGCCCCACGGGCACAGATACGCAGTATTTT
j_gene: TRBJ2-7; len: 13; v_gene: TRBV20-1; d_gene: TRBD2; abundance: NA; CDR3aa: CSSLGASGAEQYF; CDR3nt: TGCAGTTCCCTCGGGGCTAGCGGGGCCGAGCAGTACTTC
j_gene: TRBJ2-3; len: 15; v_gene: TRBV29-1; d_gene: NA; abundance: NA; CDR3aa: CSVEVGRSLTDTQYF; CDR3nt: TGCAGCGTTGAAGTGGGCAGGTCGCTCACAGATACGCAGTATTTT
j_gene: TRBJ1-1; len: 12; v_gene: TRBV30; d_gene: NA; abundance: NA; CDR3aa: CAWSVEVGRAFF; CDR3nt: TGTGCCTGGAGTGTGGAGGTCGGTCGAGCTTTCTTT
j_gene: TRBJ2-1; len: 17; v_gene: TRBV20-1; d_gene: TRBD2; abundance: once; CDR3aa: CSARDLVTSGGGYEQFF; CDR3nt: TGCAGTGCTAGAGATCTTGTCACTAGCGGGGGGGGCTATGAGCAGTTCTTC